What follows describes a single T cell receptor (beta chain). V gave up 5 bases and J gave up 0 bases, with 8 bases separating them. Germline CDR1 and CDR2: SGHVS and FNYEAQ. This CDR3 comprises 14 residues. The data stem from a study of T cell changes during pregnancy in multiple sclerosis. Sequenced by immunoSEQ multiplex PCR; TCRdb stores in-frame clones only, minus some. Among some 66,000 clones listed, roughly nine tenths were seen once. This receptor was obtained from a female donor with multiple sclerosis, enrolled in a pregnancy study. The chain is built from TRBV7-6 and TRBJ2-1, with D perhaps matching TRBD1 (5 bases). Sequenced material: CD8+ T cells from peripheral blood mononuclear cells, taken before pregnancy. Here the CDR3 DNA reads TGTGCCAGCAGCCAGGGATCCTCCTACAATGAGCAGTTCTTC. It yields the protein CASSQGSSYNEQFF.